Listed below are T cell receptor beta chains from one sample, sequenced in a study of CD4 T cells in relation to SARS-CoV-2 and coronaviruses. No antigen is known for these receptors. Method: immunoSEQ multiplex PCR; TCRdb's copy keeps in-frame clones and lacks some. In the table there are tens of thousands of clones, around 82% of which are singletons. Source material: naive CD4+ T cells from PBMCs, cultured in vitro. The receptors derive from an adult with COVID-19. The conserved cysteine and the conserved F or W are not part of the CDR3 here. Fields, in order: V gene, D gene, CDR3 protein. The D gene is left open where the match is weak.

V gene: TRBV24-1; D gene: TRBD1; CDR3 protein: ATSDFKQGANEQF
V gene: TRBV7-2; D gene: TRBD2; CDR3 protein: ASSLPTSGTDTQY
V gene: TRBV28; D gene: TRBD1; CDR3 protein: ASSSGTGQAF
V gene: TRBV11-2; D gene: .; CDR3 protein: ASSLARLASSYNEQF
V gene: TRBV29-1; D gene: TRBD2; CDR3 protein: SVPTSGSYEQY
V gene: TRBV28; D gene: .; CDR3 protein: ASRVSLYEQY
V gene: TRBV7-7; D gene: .; CDR3 protein: ASSRDNQETQY
V gene: TRBV7-8; D gene: .; CDR3 protein: ASSLVSLLLNTGELF
V gene: TRBV3-1/TRBV3-2; D gene: .; CDR3 protein: ASSQAGGTGELF
V gene: TRBV5-1; D gene: .; CDR3 protein: ASSFQGDEQF
V gene: TRBV5-5; D gene: TRBD2; CDR3 protein: ASSFGGIYEQY
V gene: TRBV5-6; D gene: .; CDR3 protein: ASSPGGVGNQPQH
V gene: TRBV20-1; D gene: .; CDR3 protein: SGIGRHEQY
V gene: TRBV12-3/TRBV12-4; D gene: .; CDR3 protein: ASSLIWAGELF
V gene: TRBV7-9; D gene: TRBD2; CDR3 protein: ASSVTSGQETQY
V gene: TRBV27; D gene: TRBD1; CDR3 protein: ASSSMTGGNEQF